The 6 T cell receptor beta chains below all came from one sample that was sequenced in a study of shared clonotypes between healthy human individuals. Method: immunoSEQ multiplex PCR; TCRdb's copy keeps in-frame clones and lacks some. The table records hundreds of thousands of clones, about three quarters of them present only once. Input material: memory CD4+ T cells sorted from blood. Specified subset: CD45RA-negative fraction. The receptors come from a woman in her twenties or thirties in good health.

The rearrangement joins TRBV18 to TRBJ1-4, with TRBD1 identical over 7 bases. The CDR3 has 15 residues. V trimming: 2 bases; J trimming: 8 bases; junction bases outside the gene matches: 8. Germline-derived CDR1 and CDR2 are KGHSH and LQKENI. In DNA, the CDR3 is TGTGCCAGCTCACCAACTCGACAGGGAGAGGAAAAACTGTTTTTT. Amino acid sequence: CASSPTRQGEEKLFF.

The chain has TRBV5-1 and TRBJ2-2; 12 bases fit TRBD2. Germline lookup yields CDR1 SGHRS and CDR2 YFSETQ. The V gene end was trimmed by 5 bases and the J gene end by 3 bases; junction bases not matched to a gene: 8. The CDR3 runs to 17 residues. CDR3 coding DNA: TGCGCCAGCAGGGCGCTAGCGGGAGGGCTGGACACCGGGGAGCTGTTTTTT. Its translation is CASRALAGGLDTGELFF.

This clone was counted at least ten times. In nucleotides, the CDR3 is TGTGCCAGCAGCTCGACAGGGGCCCTAGTTGCAACTAATGAAAAACTGTTTTTT. Its protein product is CASSSTGALVATNEKLFF. The chain uses TRBV4-2 and TRBJ1-4; TRBD1 agrees at 8 bases. The length of the CDR3 is 18 residues. After removal of 5 bases from V and 0 bases from J, the junction contained 11 bases not matched to a gene. CDR1 is LGHNA, CDR2 YNFKEQ, per germline.

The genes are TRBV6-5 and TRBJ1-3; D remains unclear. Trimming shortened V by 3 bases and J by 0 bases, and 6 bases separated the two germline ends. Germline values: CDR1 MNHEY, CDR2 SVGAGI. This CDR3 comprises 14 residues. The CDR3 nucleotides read TGTGCCAGCAGTTATCGTATCTCTGGAAACACCATATATTTT. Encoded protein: CASSYRISGNTIYF.

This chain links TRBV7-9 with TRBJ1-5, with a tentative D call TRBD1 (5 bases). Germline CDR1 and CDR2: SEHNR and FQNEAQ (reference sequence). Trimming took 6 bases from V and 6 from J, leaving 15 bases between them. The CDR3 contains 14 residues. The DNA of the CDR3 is TGTGCCAGCAGTTTCGACGGGACTCTTCAGCCCCAGCATTTT. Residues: CASSFDGTLQPQHF.

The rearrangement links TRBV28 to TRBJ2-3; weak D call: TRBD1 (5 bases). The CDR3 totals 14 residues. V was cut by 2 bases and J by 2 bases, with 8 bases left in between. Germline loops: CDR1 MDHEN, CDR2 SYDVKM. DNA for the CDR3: TGTGCCAGCAGTTTAAGACAGTACACAGATACGCAGTATTTT. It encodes CASSLRQYTDTQYF.